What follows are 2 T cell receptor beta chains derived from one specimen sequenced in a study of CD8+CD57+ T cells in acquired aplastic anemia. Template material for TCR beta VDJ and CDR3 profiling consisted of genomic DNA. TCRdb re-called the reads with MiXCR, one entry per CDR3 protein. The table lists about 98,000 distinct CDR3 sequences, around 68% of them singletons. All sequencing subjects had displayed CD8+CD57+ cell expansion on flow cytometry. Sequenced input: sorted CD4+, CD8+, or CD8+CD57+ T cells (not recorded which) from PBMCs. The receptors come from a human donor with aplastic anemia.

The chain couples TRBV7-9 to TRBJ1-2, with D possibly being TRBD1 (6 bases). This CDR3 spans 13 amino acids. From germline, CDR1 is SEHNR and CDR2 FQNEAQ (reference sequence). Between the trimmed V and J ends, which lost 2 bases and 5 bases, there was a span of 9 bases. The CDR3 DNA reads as TGTGCCAGCAGCTTAAGGGGGATATATGGCTACACCTTC. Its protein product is CASSLRGIYGYTF.

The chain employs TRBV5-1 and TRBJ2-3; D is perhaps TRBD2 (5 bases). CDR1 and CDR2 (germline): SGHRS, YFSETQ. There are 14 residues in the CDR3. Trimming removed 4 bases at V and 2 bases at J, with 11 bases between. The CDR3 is CASSEGRSTDTQYF. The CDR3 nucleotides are TGCGCCAGCAGCGAGGGCCGGTCCACAGATACGCAGTATTTT.